Listed here are 15 T cell receptor beta chains from one sample, sequenced in a study of CD8+ T cells in alopecia areata. Reverse transcribed after extraction, RNA yielded cDNA as the sequencing template. Sequencing was performed with immunoSEQ multiplex PCR; in TCRdb, only in-frame clones are kept and a portion is missing. The top ten hold 1.7% of the sample, which has over 150,000 clones, 63% seen once. Sequenced here: CD4+ T cells sorted from blood, sampled at week 0. The origin of the receptors is a human donor with alopecia areata.

The chain is built from TRBV30 and TRBJ1-2; TRBD1 agrees at 10 bases. This CDR3 comprises 13 residues. Germline V gives CDR1 GTSNPN, CDR2 SVGIG (reference sequence). The V gene end was trimmed by 2 bases and the J gene end by 8 bases; junction bases not matched to a gene: 5. The CDR3, as DNA: TGTGCCTGGAGTATCAGGGACAGGGGCGGCTACACCTTC. Its translation: CAWSIRDRGGYTF.

The V call is TRBV7-3, the J call TRBJ2-1; no reliable D call. In germline, CDR1 is SGHTA, CDR2 FQGTGA. Trimming took 5 bases from V and 7 from J, leaving 12 bases between them. The CDR3 sequence is 13 residues long. Here the CDR3 DNA reads TGTGCCAGCAGCCGAACGGCAAGGAATGAGCAGTTCTTC. This translates into CASSRTARNEQFF.

This clone has just one count. The gene calls are TRBV5-1 and TRBJ2-3; 8 bases agree with TRBD1. The CDR3 contains 16 residues. The J segment lost 2 bases and the V segment lost 0 bases, leaving 5 bases of the junction unmatched. Germline lookup yields CDR1 SGHRS and CDR2 YFSETQ. The CDR3: CASSLATGQVTDTQYF. CDR3 nucleotides: TGCGCCAGCAGCTTGGCGACGGGACAGGTCACAGATACGCAGTATTTT.

The V and J genes are TRBV29-1 and TRBJ1-1; D possibly corresponds to TRBD1 (6 bases). The CDR3 consists of 13 residues. V lost 6 bases and J lost 5, with 16 bases in between. CDR1 SQVTM and CDR2 ANQGSEA come from the germline V gene. The CDR3 protein is CSVERGGATEAFF. CDR3 bases: TGCAGCGTCGAACGCGGGGGGGCAACTGAAGCTTTCTTT.

Only a few counts were recorded for this clone. The gene calls are TRBV11-2 and TRBJ2-3, with unresolved D. CDR3 length: 12 amino acids. V lost 6 bases to trimming and J lost 5 bases, with 9 bases between them. Per the germline V gene, CDR1 is SGHAT and CDR2 is FQNNGV. The CDR3 DNA follows: TGTGCCAGCAGAGGGATGGGAGATACGCAGTATTTT. It translates to CASRGMGDTQYF.

V and J are TRBV29-1 and TRBJ2-1; 8 nucleotides align to TRBD2. Trimming took 5 bases from V and 7 from J; bases not matched to a gene: 13. CDR1 is SQVTM, CDR2 ANQGSEA, per germline. The CDR3 runs to 15 residues. CDR3 in DNA: TGCAGCGTTCTGCGGGCTAGCGGGTATTTAAATGAGCAGTTCTTC. Translation: CSVLRASGYLNEQFF.

A few counts support this clone. The chain carries TRBV4-1 and TRBJ1-1, with D perhaps TRBD1 (5 bases). V shed 4 bases and J shed 6 bases, with 21 bases lying between them. Germline lookup yields CDR1 MGHRA and CDR2 YSYEKL. The CDR3 is 16 residues long. The DNA of the CDR3 is TGCGCCAGCAGCCCGAACTTCGGTGGGGGAAACGCTGAAGCTTTCTTT. Amino acid sequence: CASSPNFGGGNAEAFF.

The CDR3 region has the DNA TGCAGCGTTGCAGAGGGGGTTTCGGCCCAGCATTTT. This translates into CSVAEGVSAQHF. This chain joins TRBV29-1 and TRBJ1-5; TRBD1 might be the D (6 bases). V was cut by 4 bases and J by 11 bases, with 15 bases left in between. This CDR3 comprises 12 residues. Germline CDR1 is SQVTM and CDR2 is ANQGSEA.

This clone has a handful of counts. The chain joins TRBV23-1 to TRBJ2-7, with TRBD1 matching 8 bases. TRBV23-1 is known as an ORF, though its function is uncertain. V lost 0 bases to trimming and J lost 2 bases; unmatched junction nucleotides: 6. The CDR3 sequence is 16 residues long. The CDR3 DNA reads TGCGCCAGCAGTCAATCATACGGACAGGGTACCTACGAGCAGTACTTC. Its translation is CASSQSYGQGTYEQYF.

J is TRBJ2-3 and V is TRBV7-2; D possibly matches TRBD1 or TRBD2 (6 bases each). CDR1 SGHTA and CDR2 FQGNSA come from the germline V gene. The CDR3 contains 14 residues. Trimming stripped 5 bases from V and 6 bases from J, with 15 bases between. The CDR3 nucleotides are TGTGCCAGCAGCCACAAGGGGGGCTGGGATACGCAGTATTTT. This sequence encodes CASSHKGGWDTQYF.

The CDR3 is CAWAEGAGGETQYF. As DNA, the CDR3 is TGTGCCTGGGCCGAGGGGGCTGGAGGAGAGACCCAGTACTTC. V and J are TRBV30 and TRBJ2-5, with TRBD1 identical over 7 bases. The CDR3 is made up of 14 amino acids. CDR1 and CDR2 (germline): GTSNPN, SVGIG (reference sequence). The J segment lost 4 bases and the V segment lost 5 bases, leaving 10 bases of the junction unmatched. Variable domain in full (rest from reference TRBV30 and TRBJ2-5): SQTIHQWPATLVQPVGSPLSLECTVEGTSNPNLYWYRQAAGRGLQLLFYSVGIGQISSEVPQNLSASRPQDRQFILSSKKLLLSDSGFYLCAWAEGAGGETQYFGPGTRLLVL.

The CDR3 spells CASSSIQGRGYTF. The CDR3 coding sequence is TGTGCCAGCAGTTCGATACAGGGCCGGGGCTACACCTTC. The chain recombines TRBV11-3 with TRBJ1-2; D perhaps matches TRBD1 (6 bases). Germline V gives CDR1 SGHNT, CDR2 YENEEA. Trimming removed 6 bases at V and 8 bases at J, with 16 bases between. The CDR3 has 13 residues.

The chain joins TRBV6-1 to TRBJ1-2, with a weak D call TRBD1 (6 bases). Trimming left V 3 bases short and J 3 bases short, with 14 bases between. Germline V CDR1 and CDR2: MNHNS, SASEGT. CDR3 size: 15 residues. The CDR3 protein is CASSESGQPYYGYTF. The CDR3 DNA reads as TGTGCCAGCAGTGAGAGTGGACAGCCGTACTATGGCTACACCTTC.

The rearrangement joins TRBV19 to TRBJ2-6; D gene ambiguous. V was shortened by 8 bases and J by 2 bases, with 7 bases between the two germline ends. Germline CDR1 LNHDA, CDR2 SQIVND (reference sequence). This CDR3 comprises 13 residues. Here the CDR3 reads CASGVPGANVLTF. The CDR3 nucleotides are TGTGCCAGTGGGGTCCCTGGGGCCAACGTCCTGACTTTC.

V is TRBV14 and J is TRBJ1-1, with D maybe TRBD1 (6 bases). This CDR3 contains 14 residues. The germline V gene encodes CDR1 SGHDN and CDR2 FVKESK. V was trimmed by 4 bases and J by 5 bases, leaving 14 bases between them. The CDR3 loop reads CASSPTAGATEAFF. The CDR3 DNA follows: TGTGCCAGCAGCCCTACGGCAGGGGCGACTGAAGCTTTCTTT.